Given below is one TCR beta chain in context. Its antigen is not known. Unmatched junction bases numbered 4, after V lost 0 bases and J lost 7 bases. The length of the CDR3 is 14 residues. Germline V lookup: CDR1 SGHKS, CDR2 YYEKEE (reference sequence). The data were taken from a study of cytomegalovirus exposure and HLA in healthy donors. Researchers ran the PCR with 60 Vbeta and 13 Jbeta primers. TCRdb's copy holds only in-frame clones and misses some; the assay was immunoSEQ multiplex PCR. This table has 95,000 to 110,000 clones, roughly 85% appearing once. Study results and caveats: Most TCRs appeared rarely, but some public TCRs recurred in many donors.

The specimen sequenced was PBMCs. The TCR was taken from a man in his sixties in good health and CMV-seropositive. V and J are TRBV5-5 and TRBJ1-2; 9 positions agree with TRBD1. CDR3 sequence: CASSLDRGPFGYTF. The CDR3 DNA sequence: TGTGCCAGCAGCTTGGACAGGGGGCCGTTTGGCTACACCTTC.